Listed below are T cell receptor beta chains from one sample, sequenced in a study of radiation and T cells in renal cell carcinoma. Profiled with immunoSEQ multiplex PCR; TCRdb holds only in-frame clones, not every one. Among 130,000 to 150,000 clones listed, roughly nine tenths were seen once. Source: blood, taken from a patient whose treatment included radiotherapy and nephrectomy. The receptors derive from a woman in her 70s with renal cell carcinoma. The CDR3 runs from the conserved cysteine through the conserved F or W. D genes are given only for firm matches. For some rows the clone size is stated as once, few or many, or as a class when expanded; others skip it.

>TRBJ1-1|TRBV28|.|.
CAASPANTEAFF
TGTGCCGCGTCGCCGGCGAACACTGAAGCTTTCTTT
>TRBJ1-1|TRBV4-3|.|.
CASSQGLRGRGTEAFF
TGCGCCAGCAGCCAAGGTTTAAGGGGACGCGGCACTGAAGCTTTCTTT
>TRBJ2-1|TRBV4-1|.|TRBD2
CASSQDHQALAGGPSYNEQFF
TGCGCCAGCAGCCAAGACCACCAGGCACTAGCGGGGGGGCCATCCTACAATGAGCAGTTCTTC
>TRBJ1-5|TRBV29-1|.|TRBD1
CSAEDRGNQPQHF
TGCAGCGCCGAGGACAGGGGGAATCAGCCCCAGCATTTT
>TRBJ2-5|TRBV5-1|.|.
CASSSTGQETQYF
TGCGCCAGCAGTTCAACGGGGCAAGAGACCCAGTACTTC
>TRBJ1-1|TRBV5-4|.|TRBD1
CASSPRTGDPEAFF
TGTGCCAGCAGCCCCCGGACAGGGGATCCTGAAGCTTTCTTT
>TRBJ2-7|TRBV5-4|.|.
CASSLGVDSNTYEQYF
TGTGCCAGCAGCTTGGGGGTGGACAGCAACACCTACGAGCAGTACTTC
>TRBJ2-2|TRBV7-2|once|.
CASSLVLGETGELFF
TGTGCCAGCAGCTTGGTGCTAGGGGAAACCGGGGAGCTGTTTTTT
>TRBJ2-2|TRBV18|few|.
CASSPGQLGELFF
TGTGCCAGCTCACCAGGGCAGCTCGGGGAGCTGTTTTTT
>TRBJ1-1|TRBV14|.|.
CASSQVGGAAAFF
TGTGCCAGCAGCCAAGTCGGGGGGGCTGCAGCTTTCTTT
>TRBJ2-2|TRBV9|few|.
CASSLGHSTGELFF
TGTGCCAGCAGCCTGGGACATTCCACCGGGGAGCTGTTTTTT
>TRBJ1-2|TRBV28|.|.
CASAKRTNYGYTF
TGTGCCAGCGCGAAGAGAACGAACTATGGCTACACCTTC
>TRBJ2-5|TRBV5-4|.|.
CASSLAGRETQYF
TGTGCCAGCAGCTTGGCCGGTAGAGAGACCCAGTACTTC
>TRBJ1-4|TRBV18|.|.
CASSPQGHNEKLFF
TGTGCCAGCTCACCACAGGGTCATAATGAAAAACTGTTTTTT
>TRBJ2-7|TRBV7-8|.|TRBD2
CASSLGGLAGRTYEQYF
TGTGCCAGCAGCTTAGGGGGGCTAGCGGGGAGGACCTACGAGCAGTACTTC
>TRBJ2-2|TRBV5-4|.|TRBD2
CASSLGLAGPGELFF
TGTGCCAGCAGCTTGGGGCTAGCGGGGCCCGGGGAGCTGTTTTTT
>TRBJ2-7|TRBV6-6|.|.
CASGLGTISYEQYF
TGTGCCAGCGGTCTGGGCACCATCTCCTACGAGCAGTACTTC
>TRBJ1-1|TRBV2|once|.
CARSRTQNTEAFF
TGTGCCAGGAGTCGGACGCAGAACACTGAAGCTTTCTTT
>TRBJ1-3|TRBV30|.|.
CAWSSRPGYIYF
TGTGCCTGGAGTTCCCGGCCAGGGTACATATATTTT
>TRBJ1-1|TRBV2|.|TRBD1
CASIPQGAYTEAFF
TGTGCCAGCATTCCCCAGGGGGCGTACACTGAAGCTTTCTTT
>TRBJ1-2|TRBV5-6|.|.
CASSLDRATYGYTF
TGTGCCAGCAGCTTGGACAGGGCTACGTATGGCTACACCTTC
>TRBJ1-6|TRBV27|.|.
CASSLMGVIPNSPLHF
TGTGCCAGCAGTTTAATGGGGGTTATTCCGAATTCACCCCTCCACTTT
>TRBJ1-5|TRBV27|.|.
CASSFAGYQPQHF
TGTGCCAGCAGTTTTGCAGGGTATCAGCCCCAGCATTTT
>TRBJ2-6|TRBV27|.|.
CASSLLGSSGANVLTF
TGTGCCAGCAGTTTATTAGGCTCCTCTGGGGCCAACGTCCTGACTTTC
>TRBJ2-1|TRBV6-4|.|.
CASSDYRGRNEQFF
TGTGCCAGCAGTGATTATCGGGGGCGGAATGAGCAGTTCTTC
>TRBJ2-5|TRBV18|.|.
CASYQGEETQYF
TGTGCCAGTTACCAAGGGGAAGAGACCCAGTACTTC
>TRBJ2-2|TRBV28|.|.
CASSYRDTGELFF
TGTGCCAGCAGTTACCGGGATACCGGGGAGCTGTTTTTT
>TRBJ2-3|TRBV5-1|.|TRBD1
CASSLGGQGVDTQYF
TGCGCCAGCAGCTTGGGGGGACAGGGAGTAGATACGCAGTATTTT
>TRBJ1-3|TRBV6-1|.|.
CASSEGRSSGNTIYF
TGTGCCAGCAGTGAAGGCAGAAGCTCTGGAAACACCATATATTTT
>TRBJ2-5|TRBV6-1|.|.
CASSDIPVLTQYF
TGTGCCAGCAGTGATATCCCGGTTTTGACCCAGTACTTC
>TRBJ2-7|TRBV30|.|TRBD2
CAWSWVRGSYEQYF
TGTGCCTGGAGTTGGGTGCGGGGGTCCTACGAGCAGTACTTC
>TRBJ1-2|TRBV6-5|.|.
CASSYRDNYGYTF
TGTGCCAGCAGTTACCGGGACAACTATGGCTACACCTTC
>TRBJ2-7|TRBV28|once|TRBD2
CASRVRGDRIYEQYF
TGTGCCAGCAGGGTACGGGGGGACCGAATCTACGAGCAGTACTTC
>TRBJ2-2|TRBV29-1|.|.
CSVRQGRDTGELFF
TGCAGCGTTCGACAGGGGAGGGACACCGGGGAGCTGTTTTTT
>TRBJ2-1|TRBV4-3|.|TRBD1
CASSQDSAGGYYNEQFF
TGCGCCAGCAGCCAAGATTCGGCAGGGGGCTATTACAATGAGCAGTTCTTC
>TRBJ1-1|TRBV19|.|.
CASSIIGSYEAFF
TGTGCCAGTAGTATAATCGGGAGCTATGAAGCTTTCTTT
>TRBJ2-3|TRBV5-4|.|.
CASSWAWASPTSTDTQYF
TGTGCCAGCAGCTGGGCCTGGGCTAGCCCTACTAGCACAGATACGCAGTATTTT
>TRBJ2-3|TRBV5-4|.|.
CASRAPGPDTQYF
TGTGCCAGCAGGGCACCAGGGCCAGATACGCAGTATTTT
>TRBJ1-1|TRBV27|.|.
CASSLGWGADTEAFF
TGTGCCAGCAGTTTGGGGTGGGGTGCTGACACTGAAGCTTTCTTT
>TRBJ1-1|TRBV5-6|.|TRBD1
CASSLFSPGQMNTEAFF
TGTGCCAGCAGCCTCTTTAGTCCGGGACAGATGAACACTGAAGCTTTCTTT
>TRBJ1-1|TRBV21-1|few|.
CARGDTEAFF
TGTGCCAGGGGGGACACTGAAGCTTTCTTT
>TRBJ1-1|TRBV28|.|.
CASSRPRTPNTEAFF
TGTGCCAGCAGTCGCCCTCGGACACCGAACACTGAAGCTTTCTTT
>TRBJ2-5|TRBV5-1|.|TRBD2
CASNPGGETQYF
TGCGCCAGCAACCCGGGGGGGGAGACCCAGTACTTC
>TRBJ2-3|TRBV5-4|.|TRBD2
CASSLRAGGPPSTDTQYF
TGTGCCAGCAGCCTGAGGGCGGGGGGTCCCCCTAGCACAGATACGCAGTATTTT
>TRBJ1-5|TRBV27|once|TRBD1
CASSPRQGRNQPQHF
TGTGCCAGCAGTCCTCGACAGGGCCGGAATCAGCCCCAGCATTTT
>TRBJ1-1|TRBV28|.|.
CASSLTGGNTEAFF
TGTGCCAGCAGTTTAACAGGAGGGAACACTGAAGCTTTCTTT
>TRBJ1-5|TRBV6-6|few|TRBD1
CATLTGGGSQPQHF
TGTGCCACCCTAACAGGGGGAGGAAGTCAGCCCCAGCATTTT
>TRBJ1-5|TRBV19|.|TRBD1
CASSIEQGLSNQPQHF
TGTGCCAGTAGTATAGAACAGGGGTTGAGCAATCAGCCCCAGCATTTT
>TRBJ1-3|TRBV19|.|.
CASSRAGDGNTIYF
TGTGCCAGTAGTCGGGCAGGGGACGGAAACACCATATATTTT
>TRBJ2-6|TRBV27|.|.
CASSLSGANVLTF
TGTGCCAGCAGTTTATCCGGGGCCAACGTCCTGACTTTC
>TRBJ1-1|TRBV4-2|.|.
CASSPSRQEIPTFF
TGTGCCAGCAGCCCCTCCCGACAAGAGATTCCAACTTTCTTT
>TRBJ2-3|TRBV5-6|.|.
CASSLGLGGWDTQYF
TGTGCCAGCAGCTTGGGCCTGGGGGGCTGGGATACGCAGTATTTT
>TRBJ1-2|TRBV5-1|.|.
CASSLGRGSYGYTF
TGCGCCAGCAGCTTAGGCAGGGGTTCTTATGGCTACACCTTC
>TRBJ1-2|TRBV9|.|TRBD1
CASSLRQGPGYTF
TGTGCCAGCAGCCTCAGACAGGGGCCTGGCTACACCTTC